This T cell receptor beta chain was sequenced during a study of OX40 agonist ivuxolimab in advanced cancers. General study findings and limits: Certain nonresponders additionally had low normalized T-cell clonal expansion. It was not determined which antigens were specifically recognized by the peripheral T cells that had undergone clonal expansion.

Assay: immunoSEQ multiplex PCR; the TCRdb copy retains only in-frame clones and omits some. The table records 75,000 to 95,000 clones, less than 90% of them present only once. CDR1 and CDR2 from the germline V gene are MNHEY and SVGAGI. V shed 6 bases, J shed 4 bases, and the junction held 2 bases outside the gene matches. The CDR3 sequence is 14 residues long. Concerning this clone: The antigen is undetermined.

The rearrangement uses TRBV6-5 and TRBJ1-5; TRBD1 aligns across 11 bases. This sample comprised CD4+ or CD8+ T cells sorted from blood, obtained in a trial of the OX40 agonist ivuxolimab. The receptor was isolated from an adult with an advanced solid tumor such as melanoma, head and neck, liver or kidney cancer. The CDR3 coding sequence is TGTGCCAGCAGAGGACAGGGGGCGAATCAGCCCCAGCATTTT. It yields the protein CASRGQGANQPQHF.